One and the same sample provided the 21 T cell receptor beta chains below, sequenced in a study of blood T cell repertoires in COVID-19. Sequencing used immunoSEQ multiplex PCR; TCRdb keeps in-frame clones, though not all of them. The profile shows some 200,000 clones, 80% to 90% of them singletons. The sample consisted of PBMCs or T cells enriched from blood (not recorded which). These receptor sequences come from a woman aged 18-29 years in a cohort exposed to, infected with or recovered from COVID-19 (not recorded which).

The chain uses TRBV7-9 and TRBJ1-4, with D hard to call. V was trimmed by 5 bases and J by 4 bases, leaving 14 bases between them. The germline CDR1 and CDR2 sequences are SEHNR and FQNEAQ (reference sequence). The CDR3 totals 15 residues. The DNA for the CDR3 is TGTGCCAGCAGCCCGGGAGGGCTTGATAATGAAAAACTGTTTTTT. Amino acid sequence: CASSPGGLDNEKLFF.

This clone was seen only a few times. This rearrangement joins TRBV27 to TRBJ1-1; possible D gene TRBD1, 6 bases. V was clipped by 7 bases and J by 4 bases, with 16 bases between them. CDR3 length: 14 amino acids. CDR1 is MNHEY and CDR2 is SMNVEV in the germline V gene (reference sequence). As DNA, the CDR3 is TGTGCCAGCATTAACAGGGAGATAAGCACTGAAGCTTTCTTT. This encodes CASINREISTEAFF.

This clone has a single count. V usage is TRBV29-1 and J usage is TRBJ1-2; D not resolved. Trimming stripped 2 bases from V and 8 bases from J, with 12 bases between. CDR1 SQVTM and CDR2 ANQGSEA come from the germline V gene. The CDR3 has 12 residues. The CDR3 DNA reads TGCAGCGTTGAAAGAGGTCTAAGGGGCTACACCTTC. This codes for CSVERGLRGYTF.

This clone is a singleton in its sample. The chain is built from TRBV5-1 and TRBJ2-3; no firm D call. Trimming left V 0 bases short and J 0 bases short, with 8 bases between. Germline CDR1 SGHRS, CDR2 YFSETQ. The CDR3 contains 15 residues. CDR3 amino acids: CASSLARSSTDTQYF. For the CDR3, the DNA is TGCGCCAGCAGCTTGGCCAGGTCTAGCACAGATACGCAGTATTTT.

The chain links TRBV5-1 to TRBJ2-5, with TRBD1 matching 7 bases. In germline, CDR1 is SGHRS, CDR2 YFSETQ. Trimming at V came to 0 bases and at J to 4 bases, leaving 3 bases not matched to a gene. The length of the CDR3 is 14 residues. This CDR3 is CASSLAGQRETQYF. In DNA form, the CDR3 reads TGCGCCAGCAGCTTGGCGGGACAGAGAGAGACCCAGTACTTC.

The chain joins TRBV28 to TRBJ2-6; tentative D call: TRBD2 (5 bases). There are 16 residues in the CDR3. V lost 5 bases, J lost 2 bases, and 13 bases lay in between. The germline V gene encodes CDR1 MDHEN and CDR2 SYDVKM. CDR3: CASSPPRGPGANVLTF. As DNA, the CDR3 is TGTGCCAGCAGTCCCCCCCGAGGGCCTGGGGCCAACGTCCTGACTTTC.

The chain links TRBV7-2 to TRBJ1-1; TRBD1 matches 8 bases. Trimming at V came to 1 base and at J to 5 bases, leaving 6 bases not matched to a gene. CDR1 is SGHTA and CDR2 is FQGNSA in the germline V gene. The CDR3 length is 15 residues. In DNA form, the CDR3 reads TGTGCCAGCAGCTTAGTGCGGCAGGGGGCGACTGAAGCTTTCTTT. Its protein is CASSLVRQGATEAFF.

The genes are TRBV30 and TRBJ1-1, with a possible D match to TRBD1 (5 bases). This CDR3 is 13 amino acids long. In germline, CDR1 is GTSNPN, CDR2 SVGIG (reference sequence). Trimming stripped 0 bases from V and 4 bases from J, with 9 bases between. This CDR3 is CAWSVIGATEAFF. The CDR3 DNA is TGTGCCTGGAGTGTAATAGGGGCCACTGAAGCTTTCTTT.

The chain combines TRBV7-3 with TRBJ2-1; weak D call: TRBD1 (6 bases). Germline V gene sequence: CDR1 SGHTA, CDR2 FQGTGA. CDR3 length: 17 amino acids. Trimming cost V 3 bases and J 2 bases, with 17 bases left between them. Written as DNA, the CDR3 is TGTGCCAGCAGCTTTCCTCCGGACAGAGGGACCTACAATGAGCAGTTCTTC. Protein product: CASSFPPDRGTYNEQFF.

This rearrangement joins TRBV30 to TRBJ1-5, with D possibly TRBD1 on 5 matching bases. This CDR3 spans 11 amino acids. The germline V gene encodes CDR1 GTSNPN and CDR2 SVGIG (reference sequence). V lost 7 bases and J 7 bases, leaving 11 bases between the germline ends. CDR3 nucleotide sequence: TGTGCCTCGGGGGAGCCGCAGCCCCAGCATTTT. It is translated as CASGEPQPQHF.

The chain is built from TRBV5-5 and TRBJ1-6, with no clear D. V lost 4 bases and J lost 3, with 11 bases in between. CDR3 length equals 15 residues. Germline values: CDR1 SGHKS, CDR2 YYEKEE (reference sequence). For the CDR3, the DNA is TGTGCCAGCAGCGGAGGAGAGTACTATAATTCACCCCTCCACTTT. Translation: CASSGGEYYNSPLHF.

This clone has just one count. The rearrangement uses TRBV5-1 and TRBJ1-1; tentatively, D is TRBD1 (5 bases). V shed 4 bases and J shed 4 bases, with 14 bases lying between them. CDR3 length: 14 residues. Per germline, CDR1 SGHRS and CDR2 YFSETQ. The CDR3 DNA is TGCGCCAGCAGCCGGGACTGGGAGGGCACTGAAGCTTTCTTT. Translation gives CASSRDWEGTEAFF. Supplemented by reference TRBV5-1 and TRBJ1-1, the full variable domain reads KAGVTQTPRYLIKTRGQQVTLSCSPISGHRSVSWYQQTPGQGLQFLFEYFSETQRNKGNFPGRFSGRQFSNSRSEMNVSTLELGDSALYLCASSRDWEGTEAFFGQGTRLTVV.

Of note for this clone: This same CDR3 is encoded by further DNA sequences in the sample. V gene TRBV7-3 combines with J gene TRBJ2-3; TRBD2 aligns across 10 bases. The CDR3 is 14 residues long. Trimming took 5 bases from V and 1 from J; bases not matched to a gene: 0. The germline V gene has CDR1 SGHTA and CDR2 FQGTGA. The CDR3 DNA sequence: TGTGCCAGCAGCCTAGCGGGGGGCACAGATACGCAGTATTTT. It is translated as CASSLAGGTDTQYF.

The genes are TRBV5-1 and TRBJ1-2; 8 bases line up with TRBD1. Germline V gene sequence: CDR1 SGHRS, CDR2 YFSETQ. There are 14 residues in the CDR3. The V segment lost 6 bases and the J segment 9 bases; nucleotides outside the gene matches: 13. The CDR3 sequence is CASNQGTGLNSYTF. The DNA for the CDR3 is TGCGCCAGCAACCAAGGGACAGGCCTTAATAGCTACACCTTC.

The rearrangement uses TRBV11-2 and TRBJ2-1; 10 nucleotides agree with TRBD2. This CDR3 contains 15 residues. Trimming took 1 base from V and 5 from J; bases not matched to a gene: 2. Germline lookup yields CDR1 SGHAT and CDR2 FQNNGV. The CDR3 nucleotides are TGTGCCAGCAGCTTAGGAAGCGGGAGGGACAATGAGCAGTTCTTC. Its translation: CASSLGSGRDNEQFF. The full variable domain, with the rest looked up from reference TRBV11-2 and TRBJ2-1, is EAGVAQSPRYKIIEKRQSVAFWCNPISGHATLYWYQQILGQGPKLLIQFQNNGVVDDSQLPKDRFSAERLKGVDSTLKIQPAKLEDSAVYLCASSLGSGRDNEQFFGPGTRLTVL.

This clone was counted a single time. This chain connects TRBV9 to TRBJ2-5; no reliable D call. Germline V gives CDR1 SGDLS, CDR2 YYNGEE. The ends were cut back, 0 bases at V and 4 bases at J, with 7 bases in the middle. The CDR3 runs 13 residues. The CDR3 loop reads CASSVGATETQYF. The CDR3 DNA reads TGTGCCAGCAGCGTAGGGGCTACAGAGACCCAGTACTTC.

The chain combines TRBV19 with TRBJ2-1; 11 bases are a match to TRBD2. The V gene end was trimmed by 6 bases and the J gene end by 8 bases; junction bases not matched to a gene: 9. The germline CDR1 and CDR2 sequences are LNHDA and SQIVND (reference sequence). The CDR3 runs to 15 residues. In DNA, the CDR3 is TGTGCCAGTAGCGCGACTAGCGGGGTTCTCGATGAGCAGTTCTTC. It yields the protein CASSATSGVLDEQFF.

The CDR3 spells CSASGTSGTYEQYF. Written as DNA, the CDR3 is TGCAGTGCTAGTGGGACTAGCGGTACCTACGAGCAGTACTTC. The chain is built from TRBV20-1 and TRBJ2-7; 11 nucleotides line up with TRBD2. Germline V CDR1 and CDR2: DFQATT, SNEGSKA (reference sequence). J lost 2 bases, V lost 3 bases, and 3 bases had no gene match. This CDR3 has 14 amino acids.

The chain is built from TRBV2 and TRBJ1-3; tentatively, D is TRBD1 (5 bases). The CDR3 is 16 amino acids. CDR1 and CDR2 from the germline V gene are SNHLY and FYNNEI. Deletions cut 2 bases from V and 2 bases from J, with 13 bases between. The DNA of the CDR3 is TGTGCCAGCAGTGAATGGCGGGGCGCTGCTGGAAACACCATATATTTT. It yields the protein CASSEWRGAAGNTIYF.

This clone was seen just once. The chain couples TRBV19 to TRBJ2-5; unclear D gene. Germline assignment: CDR1 LNHDA and CDR2 SQIVND (reference sequence). The CDR3 is 13 residues long. Trimming removed 3 bases at V and 7 bases at J, with 12 bases between. In DNA form, the CDR3 reads TGTGCCAGTAGTATCCCCCCCCGAGGGACCCAGTACTTC. This codes for CASSIPPRGTQYF. Full variable domain (missing parts from reference TRBV19 and TRBJ2-5): DGGITQSPKYLFRKEGQNVTLSCEQNLNHDAMYWYRQDPGQGLRLIYYSQIVNDFQKGDIAEGYSVSREKKESFPLTVTSAQKNPTAFYLCASSIPPRGTQYFGPGTRLLVL.

The V gene is TRBV3-1 (or the pseudogene TRBV3-2), the J gene TRBJ2-3; TRBD2 is a possible D gene (6 bases). CDR1 and CDR2 (germline): LGHDT, YNNKEL (reference sequence). Trimming removed 1 base at V and 3 bases at J, with 8 bases between. This CDR3 has 14 amino acids. The CDR3 spells CASSQAGTTDTQYF. The CDR3 coding sequence is TGTGCCAGCAGCCAAGCCGGGACTACAGATACGCAGTATTTT.